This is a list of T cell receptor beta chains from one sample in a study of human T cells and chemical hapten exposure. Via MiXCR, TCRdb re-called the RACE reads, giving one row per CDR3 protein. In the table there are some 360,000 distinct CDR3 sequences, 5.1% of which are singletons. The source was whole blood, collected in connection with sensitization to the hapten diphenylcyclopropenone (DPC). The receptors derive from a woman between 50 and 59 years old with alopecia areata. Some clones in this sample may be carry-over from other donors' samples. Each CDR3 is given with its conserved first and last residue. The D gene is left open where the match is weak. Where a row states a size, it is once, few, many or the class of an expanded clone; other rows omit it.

CDR3 DNA: TGTGCCAGCAGCCGCGGTGCGGGAGTTACCGCAGATACGCAGTATTTT
CDR3 protein: CASSRGAGVTADTQYF
clone size: NA
J gene: TRBJ2-3
V gene: TRBV11-2
D gene: TRBD2

CDR3 DNA: TGTGCCAGCAGCTCCGGAGGGACAGGGCTATACAATGAGCAGTTCTTC
CDR3 protein: CASSSGGTGLYNEQFF
clone size: NA
J gene: TRBJ2-1
V gene: TRBV7-8
D gene: TRBD1

CDR3 DNA: TGTGCCAGCAGTTACAGTGATGGATATGGCTACACCTTC
CDR3 protein: CASSYSDGYGYTF
clone size: NA
J gene: TRBJ1-2
V gene: TRBV27
D gene: NA

CDR3 DNA: TGCAGCGTTGTGGGGGGGGTCAACTCCTACGAGCAGTACTTC
CDR3 protein: CSVVGGVNSYEQYF
clone size: many
J gene: TRBJ2-7
V gene: TRBV29-1
D gene: TRBD2

CDR3 DNA: TGCAGTGCCTCATCCCCGGATGAAAAACTGTTTTTT
CDR3 protein: CSASSPDEKLFF
clone size: few
J gene: TRBJ1-4
V gene: TRBV20-1
D gene: NA

CDR3 DNA: TGCGCCAGCAGCCGGACCGACGCCTACGAGCAGTACTTC
CDR3 protein: CASSRTDAYEQYF
clone size: many
J gene: TRBJ2-7
V gene: TRBV5-1
D gene: NA

CDR3 DNA: TGTGCCAGCAGCGCAGACTGGAACACTGAAGCTTTCTTT
CDR3 protein: CASSADWNTEAFF
clone size: NA
J gene: TRBJ1-1
V gene: TRBV7-3
D gene: NA

CDR3 DNA: TGTGCCAGCAGGAGAGCCCCGGGCGCCTTCTCGGGCACAGATACGCAGTATTTT
CDR3 protein: CASRRAPGAFSGTDTQYF
clone size: few
J gene: TRBJ2-3
V gene: TRBV2
D gene: NA

CDR3 DNA: TGTGCCAGCAGCTTGGGACAGATACCCTACGAGCAGTACTTC
CDR3 protein: CASSLGQIPYEQYF
clone size: few
J gene: TRBJ2-7
V gene: TRBV7-9
D gene: TRBD1

CDR3 DNA: TGTGCCAGCAGTTCCTCGACAAGCACTGAAGCTTTCTTT
CDR3 protein: CASSSSTSTEAFF
clone size: many
J gene: TRBJ1-1
V gene: TRBV12-3/TRBV12-4
D gene: NA

CDR3 DNA: TGTGCCAGCAGCCAAGAGGGACAGGGAAACTATGGCTACACCTTC
CDR3 protein: CASSQEGQGNYGYTF
clone size: NA
J gene: TRBJ1-2
V gene: TRBV4-2
D gene: TRBD1

CDR3 DNA: TGTGCCACCAGCAGAGTTGAGGAGGATGTCCACGAGCAGTACTTC
CDR3 protein: CATSRVEEDVHEQYF
clone size: few
J gene: TRBJ2-7
V gene: TRBV15
D gene: NA

CDR3 DNA: TGTGCCAGCACACAGGACAGGGGCACTGAAGCTTTCTTT
CDR3 protein: CASTQDRGTEAFF
clone size: many
J gene: TRBJ1-1
V gene: TRBV2
D gene: TRBD1

CDR3 DNA: TGTGCCAGCAGTCATACCGGGACAGCGTCCTTTTCACCCCTCCACTTT
CDR3 protein: CASSHTGTASFSPLHF
clone size: few
J gene: TRBJ1-6
V gene: TRBV27
D gene: TRBD1

CDR3 DNA: TGTGCCAGCAGCTTGGCCCGGGCCGAGCAGTACTTC
CDR3 protein: CASSLARAEQYF
clone size: NA
J gene: TRBJ2-7
V gene: TRBV5-6
D gene: NA

CDR3 DNA: TGTGCCTGGAGTGTCGCCGGGGGCGAAGAGACCCAGTACTTC
CDR3 protein: CAWSVAGGEETQYF
clone size: few
J gene: TRBJ2-5
V gene: TRBV30
D gene: NA

CDR3 DNA: TGCAGCGGCCAGGGTCTAAAAGCTTTCTTT
CDR3 protein: CSGQGLKAFF
clone size: few
J gene: TRBJ1-1
V gene: TRBV29-1
D gene: NA

CDR3 DNA: TGTGCCAGCAGCCTCTCCCCGCGGAACCAAGAGACCCAGTACTTC
CDR3 protein: CASSLSPRNQETQYF
clone size: NA
J gene: TRBJ2-5
V gene: TRBV6-6
D gene: NA

CDR3 DNA: TGTGGGGTGTCCGACCCCTATGGCTACACCTTC
CDR3 protein: CGVSDPYGYTF
clone size: many
J gene: TRBJ1-2
V gene: TRBV28
D gene: NA

CDR3 DNA: TGTGCCAGCAGCCCAGGGGGCGAGGACGCAGAGACCCAGTACTTC
CDR3 protein: CASSPGGEDAETQYF
clone size: many
J gene: TRBJ2-5
V gene: TRBV27
D gene: TRBD1

CDR3 DNA: TGTGCCATCAGTTATCTAAACAATGAGCAGTTCTTC
CDR3 protein: CAISYLNNEQFF
clone size: NA
J gene: TRBJ2-1
V gene: TRBV10-3
D gene: NA

CDR3 DNA: TGTGCCAGCAGCTTGTATCTCACAGATACGCAGTATTTT
CDR3 protein: CASSLYLTDTQYF
clone size: NA
J gene: TRBJ2-3
V gene: TRBV5-5
D gene: NA

CDR3 DNA: TGTGCCTGGAGTGTAACAGGACTCACTGAAGCTTTCTTT
CDR3 protein: CAWSVTGLTEAFF
clone size: many
J gene: TRBJ1-1
V gene: TRBV30
D gene: NA

CDR3 DNA: TGTGCCAGCAGCGCCGGGGCGGGCGGAGAGACCCAGTACTTC
CDR3 protein: CASSAGAGGETQYF
clone size: many
J gene: TRBJ2-5
V gene: TRBV9
D gene: NA

CDR3 DNA: TGTGCCAGCGGAATGGACAGGCCTAGCTCTGGAAACACCATATATTTT
CDR3 protein: CASGMDRPSSGNTIYF
clone size: few
J gene: TRBJ1-3
V gene: TRBV7-8
D gene: TRBD1

CDR3 DNA: TGTGCCAGCAGTGTGGGCAGGGGCTATGAGCAGTTCTTC
CDR3 protein: CASSVGRGYEQFF
clone size: many
J gene: TRBJ2-1
V gene: TRBV2
D gene: NA

CDR3 DNA: TGCGCCAGCAGCTCTCGTGAAGGGGGCGTCGATGAGCAGTTCTTC
CDR3 protein: CASSSREGGVDEQFF
clone size: many
J gene: TRBJ2-1
V gene: TRBV5-1
D gene: TRBD1

CDR3 DNA: TGTGCCAGCAGCCAAGATTCGGGGCACTACAATGAGCAGTTCTTC
CDR3 protein: CASSQDSGHYNEQFF
clone size: many
J gene: TRBJ2-1
V gene: TRBV14
D gene: NA

CDR3 DNA: TGTGCCAGCAGCTCACGTGCTGGGGCCAACGTCCTGACTTTC
CDR3 protein: CASSSRAGANVLTF
clone size: NA
J gene: TRBJ2-6
V gene: TRBV7-2
D gene: NA

CDR3 DNA: TGCAGTGCAAGCGCCTCGGTATTAGCGGGAGGATCTACCGGGGAGCTGTTTTTT
CDR3 protein: CSASASVLAGGSTGELFF
clone size: few
J gene: TRBJ2-2
V gene: TRBV20-1
D gene: TRBD2

CDR3 DNA: TGTGCCAGCAGTTACTCGAAAGGTTTCTACACTGAAGCTTTCTTT
CDR3 protein: CASSYSKGFYTEAFF
clone size: many
J gene: TRBJ1-1
V gene: TRBV6-5
D gene: NA

CDR3 DNA: TGTGCCAGCAGCTCACCCTTGGCCGGGACAGGGGACACCGGGGAGCTGTTTTTT
CDR3 protein: CASSSPLAGTGDTGELFF
clone size: few
J gene: TRBJ2-2
V gene: TRBV7-9
D gene: TRBD1

CDR3 DNA: TGTGCCAGCAGTGAAGCGCGTGTTTACGAGCAGTACTTC
CDR3 protein: CASSEARVYEQYF
clone size: many
J gene: TRBJ2-7
V gene: TRBV6-1
D gene: NA

CDR3 DNA: TGCGCCAGCAGCACCGGACCGACCAATGAGCAGTTCTTC
CDR3 protein: CASSTGPTNEQFF
clone size: many
J gene: TRBJ2-1
V gene: TRBV5-1
D gene: NA

CDR3 DNA: TGCGCCAGCAGCTGGGAGCCTCCAGATACGCAGTATTTT
CDR3 protein: CASSWEPPDTQYF
clone size: NA
J gene: TRBJ2-3
V gene: TRBV5-1
D gene: NA

CDR3 DNA: TGTGCCAGCATCCTCTTGGGGGGAGACACCGGGGAGCTGTTTTTT
CDR3 protein: CASILLGGDTGELFF
clone size: few
J gene: TRBJ2-2
V gene: TRBV6-6
D gene: NA

CDR3 DNA: TGTGCTAGTGGTTTGCCTGCCGGCGGGGGGTACTCCTACGAGCAGTACTTC
CDR3 protein: CASGLPAGGGYSYEQYF
clone size: many
J gene: TRBJ2-7
V gene: TRBV12-5
D gene: TRBD2

CDR3 DNA: TGTGCCAGCAGTTACCGTGTTGATGTGGTCTATGGCTACACCTTC
CDR3 protein: CASSYRVDVVYGYTF
clone size: NA
J gene: TRBJ1-2
V gene: TRBV6-6
D gene: NA

CDR3 DNA: TGTGCCAGCAGTGAAGCGCTTATTAACCTAGACAGAGCCAAAAACATTCAGTACTTC
CDR3 protein: CASSEALINLDRAKNIQYF
clone size: NA
J gene: TRBJ2-4
V gene: TRBV2
D gene: NA

CDR3 DNA: TGTGCCAGCAGCTTAGTCGGGACGGGGGGAGAGACCCAGTACTTC
CDR3 protein: CASSLVGTGGETQYF
clone size: few
J gene: TRBJ2-5
V gene: TRBV11-2
D gene: TRBD2

CDR3 DNA: TGTGCCAGTCGGAAGGGGCGCACTGAAGCTTTCTTT
CDR3 protein: CASRKGRTEAFF
clone size: NA
J gene: TRBJ1-1
V gene: TRBV18
D gene: NA

CDR3 DNA: TGCAGTGCCCAGGGACAGGGTAATTCACCCCTCCACTTT
CDR3 protein: CSAQGQGNSPLHF
clone size: few
J gene: TRBJ1-6
V gene: TRBV20-1
D gene: TRBD1

CDR3 DNA: TGTGCCAGCAGCGTAGGGCTGGGGGTCACTGAAGCTTTCTTT
CDR3 protein: CASSVGLGVTEAFF
clone size: few
J gene: TRBJ1-1
V gene: TRBV9
D gene: NA

CDR3 DNA: TGTGCCAGCAGCCATACAGGTTTCGAGCAGTACTTC
CDR3 protein: CASSHTGFEQYF
clone size: many
J gene: TRBJ2-7
V gene: TRBV3-1
D gene: NA

CDR3 DNA: TGTGCCAGCAGTTACTCGGGAACAGGGGGAGATACGCAGTATTTT
CDR3 protein: CASSYSGTGGDTQYF
clone size: many
J gene: TRBJ2-3
V gene: TRBV6-5
D gene: TRBD1